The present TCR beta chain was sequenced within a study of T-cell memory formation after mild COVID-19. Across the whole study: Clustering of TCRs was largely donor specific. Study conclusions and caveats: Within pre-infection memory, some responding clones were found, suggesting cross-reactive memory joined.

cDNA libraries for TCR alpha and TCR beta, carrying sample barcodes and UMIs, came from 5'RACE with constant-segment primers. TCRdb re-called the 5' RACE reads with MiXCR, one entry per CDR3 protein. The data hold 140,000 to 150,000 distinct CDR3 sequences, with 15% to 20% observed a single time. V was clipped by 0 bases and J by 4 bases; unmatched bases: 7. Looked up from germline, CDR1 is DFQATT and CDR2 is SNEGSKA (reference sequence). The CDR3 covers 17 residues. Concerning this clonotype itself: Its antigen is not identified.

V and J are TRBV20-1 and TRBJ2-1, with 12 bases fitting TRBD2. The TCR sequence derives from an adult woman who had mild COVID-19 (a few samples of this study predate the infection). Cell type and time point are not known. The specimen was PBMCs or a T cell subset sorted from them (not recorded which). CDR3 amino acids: CSARDRRLAGAYNEQFF. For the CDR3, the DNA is TGCAGTGCTAGAGATCGAAGACTAGCGGGGGCTTACAATGAGCAGTTCTTC.